The T cell receptor (beta chain) under discussion was sequenced for a study of CD8+ T cells in alopecia areata. The study team obtained lesional scalp punch biopsies and peripheral blood from alopecia areata patients. This clone was detected a few times. RNA extraction was followed by reverse transcription into cDNA, which acted as the sequencing template. The data were produced by immunoSEQ multiplex PCR, yet TCRdb's version contains in-frame clones alone and is incomplete. Among about 98,000 clones, around two fifths were seen once, and the ten largest hold 0.79%. This TCR was sampled from a human donor with alopecia areata. The specimen was CD4+ T cells sorted from blood.

CDR3 sequence (DNA): TGCAGCGTTGGTAAGGGCGGAAACTCCTACGAGCAGTACTTC. Translated, it gives CSVGKGGNSYEQYF. The rearrangement links TRBV29-1 to TRBJ2-7; no definite D call. Trimming cost V 4 bases and J 0 bases, with 13 bases left between them. This CDR3 contains 14 residues. Germline CDR1 and CDR2: SQVTM and ANQGSEA.